This record looks at one T cell receptor beta chain sequence and its context. The specificity of this receptor is unknown. Base qualities were left out, and no much larger clone turns up one base away. The CDR1 and CDR2 encoded by the germline V gene are SGHDN and FVKESK. Unmatched junction bases come to 5, with V trimmed by 4 bases and J by 6 bases. From the cysteine through the phenylalanine, the CDR3 covers 13 amino acids. Just the 39-base CDR3 DNA is kept, in frame starting at base 1. TCRbeta CDR3 regions were amplified from genomic DNA using the immunoSEQ Assay, a bias-controlled multiplex PCR. The study's own analysis went as follows. The number of nucleated cells in each sample was estimated by amplification of reference gene primers within the assay. To quantify the absolute abundance of each unique TCRbeta CDR3 rearrangement, sequence reads were collapsed and filtered. For each sample, productive Simpson clonality was calculated by taking the square root of Simpson's diversity index across productive rearrangements. As stored in TCRdb, this immuneACCESS dataset retains in-frame rearrangements with V and J assigned. A fraction of the clones does not appear; measured against another copy, unresolved V genes explain less than half of the discrepancy, and the remainder lacks a known reason. V, J and clone size were drawn from that table, and D and trimming were deduced from the DNA. This sample holds some 53,000 clones; 90% were observed only once. The ten top clones hold over 2.5% of the sample.

The data derive from a study of blood T cell repertoires in COVID-19 (dated by TCRdb to 2018 to 2020). A note on the overall study: Samples from collaborators originated in the United States, Italy and Spain and spanned both the acute and convalescent phases of COVID-19. The prospective study material was composed of cDNA or gDNA derived from T cells, B-cell-depleted T cells, or PBMCs. Deeply sampled blood TCRbeta repertoires from subjects exposed to, actively infected with, or recovered from COVID-19 were included in the dataset. A freely available public database, intended as a resource for researchers studying the immune response to SARS-CoV-2, is where the repertoires were released. Samples came from the ongoing ImmuneRACE study (first 160 participants) plus 1,254 subjects from 6 global collaborators. Sample metadata almost always included a de-identified subject ID, COVID-19 status, age in years and sex. Where available, HLA class I and class II types were obtained from metadata supplied by the sample provider rather than from assay-based typing.

The full study reports these points: How much clinical and demographic metadata was included differed by source and by participant, and the metadata was provided uncurated.

Each collaborating institution followed its own protocols to collect whole blood in K2EDTA tubes. For TCRbeta analysis, collaborator samples were shipped as frozen whole blood, as isolated PBMCs, or as DNA extracted from either sample type. Specimen: peripheral blood. The chain was built from TRBV14 and TRBJ2-7; a stretch of 8 junction bases matches TRBD1. The sequence came from a human donor in a cohort sampled during active COVID-19. This receptor has the CDR3 CASSLTQGGEQYF. The sequenced DNA is TGTGCCAGCAGCCTAACACAGGGGGGCGAGCAGTACTTC. Joined to the reference TRBV14 and TRBJ2-7 proteins, this CDR3 gives the full variable domain: EAGVTQFPSHSVIEKGQTVTLRCDPISGHDNLYWYRRVMGKEIKFLLHFVKESKQDESGMPNNRFLAERTGGTYSTLKVQPAELEDSGVYFCASSLTQGGEQYFGPGTRLTVT.